The clone carrying this T cell receptor beta chain was seen a few times. The antigen remains undetermined. The investigators reverse transcribed all of the isolated RNA, so they sequenced expressed TCRB transcripts. Generated by immunoSEQ multiplex PCR, the TCRdb table keeps only in-frame clones and is missing some. In the table there are under 900,000 clones, 17% of which are singletons. Sorting based on CD45RO/CCR7/CD25/CD127/CD95/CD27 separated CD4+ naive, central memory, regulatory and stem cell-like memory cells. The source of the sample is a study of beta chain features in type 1 diabetes. Looking at the study overall: Healthy donors and patients had similar age, gender and cell yields.

Regarding the study as a whole: A pattern of fewer insertions and more deletions at VDJ junctions was seen in type 1 diabetes patients. The similarity of naive, central memory and Treg TCRB repertoires appeared greater among patients than among healthy donors.

Sequencing used naive CD4+ T cells from blood. This clonotype was sampled from a woman aged 18-30 years in good health.

The CDR3 loop reads CASSLAAGLNTDTQYF. The CDR3 bases are TGTGCCAGCAGCTTAGCGGCGGGGCTCAACACAGATACGCAGTATTTT. The gene calls are TRBV7-2 and TRBJ2-3; weak D call: TRBD2 (6 bases). Trimming took off 0 bases at V and 2 bases at J, with 12 bases between the two ends. This CDR3 region has 16 residues. Germline CDR1 and CDR2: SGHTA and FQGNSA.